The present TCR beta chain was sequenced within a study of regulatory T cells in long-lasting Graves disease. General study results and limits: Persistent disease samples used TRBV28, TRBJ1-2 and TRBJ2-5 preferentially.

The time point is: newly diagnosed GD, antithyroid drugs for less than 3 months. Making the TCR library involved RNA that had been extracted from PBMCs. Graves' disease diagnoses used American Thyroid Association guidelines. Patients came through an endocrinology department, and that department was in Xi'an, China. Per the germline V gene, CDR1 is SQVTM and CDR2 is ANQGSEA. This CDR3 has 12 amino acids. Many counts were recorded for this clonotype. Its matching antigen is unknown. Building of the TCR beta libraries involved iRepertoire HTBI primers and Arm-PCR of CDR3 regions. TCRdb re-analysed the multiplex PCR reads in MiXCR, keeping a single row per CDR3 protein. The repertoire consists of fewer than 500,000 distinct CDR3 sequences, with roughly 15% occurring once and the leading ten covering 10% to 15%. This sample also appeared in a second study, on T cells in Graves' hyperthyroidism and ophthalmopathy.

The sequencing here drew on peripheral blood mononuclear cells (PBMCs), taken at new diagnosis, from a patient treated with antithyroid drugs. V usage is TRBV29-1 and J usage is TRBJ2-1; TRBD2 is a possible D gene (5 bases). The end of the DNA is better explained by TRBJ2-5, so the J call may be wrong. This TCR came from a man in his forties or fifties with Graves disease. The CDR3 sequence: CSAREAQETQYF. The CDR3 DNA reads TGCAGCGCGAGGGAAGCCCAAGAGACCCAGTACTTC.